The following is a T cell receptor (beta chain) sequence with its context. Its recognized antigen is unknown. It has no much larger one-base neighbor in the sample; base qualities were not kept. The collaborating institutions used their own protocols to collect whole blood in K2EDTA tubes. Collaborator samples were shipped for TCRbeta analysis as frozen whole blood, isolated PBMCs, or DNA extracted from either sample type. The entry originates in a study of blood T cell repertoires in COVID-19 (dated by TCRdb to 2018 to 2020). Notes on the research overall: Collaborator samples came from the United States, Italy and Spain and covered acute and convalescent phases of COVID-19. Samples came from the ongoing ImmuneRACE study (first 160 participants) plus 1,254 subjects from 6 global collaborators. Where available, HLA class I and class II types were taken from metadata supplied by the sample provider and were not determined by assay-based typing. Deeply sampled blood TCRbeta repertoires from subjects exposed to, actively infected with, or recovered from COVID-19 were included in the dataset. The material from the prospective study consisted of cDNA or gDNA derived from T cells, B-cell-depleted T cells, or PBMCs. The repertoires were released in a freely available public database meant as a resource for research on the immune response to SARS-CoV-2. The sample metadata nearly always contained a de-identified subject ID, COVID-19 status, age in years and sex. The study at large found these results: The quantity of clinical and demographic metadata differed by source and by participant and was supplied without curation.

TCRbeta CDR3 regions were amplified from genomic DNA by means of the immunoSEQ Assay, a bias-controlled multiplex PCR. Concerning the study's data processing: Within the assay, amplification of reference gene primers was used to estimate how many nucleated cells each sample contained. To quantify the absolute abundance of each unique TCRbeta CDR3 rearrangement, sequence reads were collapsed and filtered. Productive Simpson clonality was computed per sample as the square root of Simpson's diversity index over productive rearrangements. Drawn from immuneACCESS, this table holds only the in-frame rearrangements with V and J called that TCRdb kept. Clones are partly lost; checked studies trace under half to an unresolved V gene and leave the rest unexplained. D and trimming come from the DNA, and the V and J calls and clone size come from that table. The sample table contains roughly 290,000 clones; only one count was recorded for about 88% of them. The ten largest clones represent roughly an eighth of the sample.

As encoded in the germline V gene, CDR1 is SNHLY while CDR2 is FYNNEI. For this chain, trimming is 6 bases at the V end and 7 bases at the J end, and the number of junction bases without a gene match is 7. The CDR3 spans 15 residues, from the cysteine through the phenylalanine. Only CDR3 DNA is held: 45 bases, read in frame from base 1. Material: peripheral blood. This sequence originates from an older woman with acute or convalescent COVID-19. This chain joins TRBV2 to TRBJ1-6; 9 central bases correspond to TRBD1. The CDR3 protein sequence reads: CASSSQGARNSPLHF. The sequence in DNA is TGTGCCAGCAGCTCACAGGGGGCGAGGAATTCACCCCTCCACTTT.